This T cell receptor (beta chain) was captured by sequencing in a study of response to subunit inactivated influenza vaccine. This CDR3 has 14 amino acids. The germline V gene encodes CDR1 SEHNR and CDR2 FQNEAQ (reference sequence). Trimming shortened V by 4 bases and J by 4 bases, and 14 bases separated the two germline ends. TCRdb re-derived calls from the RT-PCR reads in MiXCR, one entry per CDR3 protein. The sample contains around 750,000 distinct CDR3 sequences, 21% of which appear only once. Remarks on this clonotype: The antigen remains unidentified.

Whole-study findings and limits: The authors put forward the suggestion that each seasonal influenza vaccination may bring in only a limited number of new T cells.

The chain joins TRBV7-9 to TRBJ2-7, with D uncertain. The receptor was isolated from a man over 45 who received an inactivated influenza vaccine. The sample was PBMCs from blood, taken roughly 5 days after vaccination. The chain's CDR3 is CASSSRTLGYEQYF. DNA of the CDR3: TGTGCCAGCAGCTCCCGAACCCTAGGGTACGAGCAGTACTTC.